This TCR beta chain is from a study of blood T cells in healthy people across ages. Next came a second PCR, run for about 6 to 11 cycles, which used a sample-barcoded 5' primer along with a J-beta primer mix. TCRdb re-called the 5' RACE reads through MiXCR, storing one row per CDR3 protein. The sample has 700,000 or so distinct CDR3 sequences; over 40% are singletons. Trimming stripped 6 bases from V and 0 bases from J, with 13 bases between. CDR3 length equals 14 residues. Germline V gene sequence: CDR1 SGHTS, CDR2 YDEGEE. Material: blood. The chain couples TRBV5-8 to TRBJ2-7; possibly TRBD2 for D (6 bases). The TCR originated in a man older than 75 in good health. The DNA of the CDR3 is TGTGCCAGCACTAGGGACTTCAGCTCCTACGAGCAGTACTTC. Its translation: CASTRDFSSYEQYF. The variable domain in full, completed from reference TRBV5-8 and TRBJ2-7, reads EAGVTQSPTHLIKTRGQQATLRCSPISGHTSVYWYQQALGLGLQFLLWYDEGEERNRGNFPPRFSGRQFPNYSSELNVNALELEDSALYLCASTRDFSSYEQYFGPGTRLTVT.